This paragraph covers one TCR beta chain sequence. What it binds is unknown. Compared with germline, one end of the junction differs, possibly owing to a read error. TCRbeta libraries were built with three rounds of nested PCR, modified from ARM-PCR. TCRdb processed the multiplex PCR reads anew with MiXCR; each CDR3 protein has one entry. Here the sample spans 200,000 or so distinct CDR3 sequences, roughly 70% being singletons. The CDR3 length is 13 residues. Germline V gene lookup returns CDR1 MNHNS and CDR2 SASEGT. No cell sorting was done before RNA was extracted from the tissue. Newly diagnosed lung cancer patients had thoracic surgery in China, August–late 2014, without prior chemotherapy. This record comes from a study of tumor and adjacent non-tumor tissue in lung cancer. Study-level findings and limits: Tumor repertoires had a smaller top 100 clone share than normal lung. Higher tumor TCR diversity was associated with shorter survival. Significantly higher TCR diversity was found in tumor than normal lung.

The sequence derives from a man aged 60 to 69 with non-small cell lung cancer. The sequenced sample consisted of lung tumor tissue. The rearrangement joins TRBV6-1 to TRBJ1-2; 9 bases match TRBD1. The CDR3 region is CASREGQGYGYTF. CDR3 nucleotides: TGTGCCAGCAGAGAAGGACAGGGGTATGGCTACACCTTC.